This T cell receptor beta chain was identified during a study of cytomegalovirus exposure and HLA in healthy donors. Study results and caveats: Association with HLA alleles at 0.05 false discovery rate was found for some 18,000 TCR beta sequences in a later analysis. A link between a missense DCLRE1C variant and TCR beta V- and J-gene trimming emerged from a later analysis.

J lost 3 bases, V lost 5 bases, and 6 bases had no gene match. This CDR3 spans 14 amino acids. From germline, CDR1 is SNHLY and CDR2 FYNNEI. Details on this clone: Its specificity is unknown.

The donors comprised healthy bone marrow donors. Researchers ran the PCR with 60 Vbeta and 13 Jbeta primers. Authors' data handling: There were about 88 million unique TCR beta chains by a later count, and about 12 million of them were shared. TCRdb's table, derived via immunoSEQ multiplex PCR, lists solely in-frame clones and lacks some. Clone size and the V and J calls come from that table; the DNA yielded D and trimming. The data contain about 93,000 clones, around 80% of them seen just once; the ten biggest clones take up about 7.9%. Sequences were obtained from PBMCs. This chain joins TRBV2 and TRBJ1-2; 7 nucleotides align to TRBD1. This clonotype was obtained from a man aged 25-45 years in good health and CMV-seronegative. The CDR3 spells CASSLQGTDYGYTF. CDR3 in DNA: TGTGCCAGCAGTCTACAGGGGACGGACTATGGCTACACCTTC. Combining the CDR3 with reference TRBV2 and TRBJ1-2 gives the whole variable domain EPEVTQTPSHQVTQMGQEVILRCVPISNHLYFYWYRQILGQKVEFLVSFYNNEISEKSEIFDDQFSVERPDGSNFTLKIRSTKLEDSAMYFCASSLQGTDYGYTFGSGTRLTVV.